This T cell receptor beta chain stems from a study of T cell repertoires in cytomegalovirus infection. The CDR3 totals 18 residues. Germline V gene lookup returns CDR1 LNHDA and CDR2 SQIVND (reference sequence). Deletions cut 6 bases from V and 2 bases from J, with 23 bases between. This clonotype was observed many times. TCRdb re-derived calls from the reads in MiXCR, one entry per CDR3 protein. The repertoire holds 300,000 to 400,000 distinct CDR3 sequences, 8% to 9.5% seen once, with approximately 4.5% in the top ten. The sequence was obtained from a human donor in good health (CMV status not recorded). Some clones in this sample may be carry-over from other donors' samples. The sequencing sample was made of PBMCs. This sequence joins TRBV19 and TRBJ2-1; D may be TRBD1 (6 bases). The CDR3, as DNA: TGTGCCAGTAGCCGTGCCCCCATCCAGGGGTACGCCTACAATGAGCAGTTCTTC. Translated, it gives CASSRAPIQGYAYNEQFF.